These T cell receptor beta chains were read from a single sample in a study of identifying expanded T cells in peripheral blood. The method was immunoSEQ multiplex PCR; TCRdb's version includes in-frame clones alone and lacks a portion of them. The sample lists around 100,000 clones; 85% to 90% were seen once. The sample was blood. Receptors originate from a person aged 18 to 75 in good health. CDR3s include the opening cysteine and the closing phenylalanine or tryptophan. The D gene is left open where the match is weak. Clone size is given for some rows only: seen once, a few or many times, or a class if the clone is expanded.

j_call: TRBJ1-3; clone_size: NA; d_call: NA; v_call: TRBV28; cdr3_aa: CASSLSGGNTIYF; cdr3_nt: TGTGCCAGCAGTTTATCAGGGGGAAACACCATATATTTT
j_call: TRBJ2-7; clone_size: few; d_call: NA; v_call: TRBV10-3; cdr3_aa: CAISTGDAYEQYF; cdr3_nt: TGTGCCATCAGTACCGGGGACGCCTACGAGCAGTACTTC
j_call: TRBJ2-3; clone_size: NA; d_call: NA; v_call: TRBV5-6; cdr3_aa: CASSLLYAGPEVTDTQYF; cdr3_nt: TGTGCCAGCAGCTTGTTATACGCAGGACCAGAAGTCACAGATACGCAGTATTTT
j_call: TRBJ2-5; clone_size: NA; d_call: TRBD1; v_call: TRBV7-2; cdr3_aa: CASSLNRGRRVTQYF; cdr3_nt: TGTGCCAGCAGCTTAAACAGGGGGCGCCGCGTGACCCAGTACTTC
j_call: TRBJ2-4; clone_size: NA; d_call: NA; v_call: TRBV6-5; cdr3_aa: CASSQPQGRVQYF; cdr3_nt: TGTGCCAGCAGCCAGCCGCAGGGTCGGGTTCAGTACTTC
j_call: TRBJ1-4; clone_size: once; d_call: TRBD1; v_call: TRBV4-1; cdr3_aa: CASSPRTGTNEKLFF; cdr3_nt: TGCGCCAGCAGCCCGCGGACAGGAACTAATGAAAAACTGTTTTTT
j_call: TRBJ1-2; clone_size: NA; d_call: NA; v_call: TRBV4-3; cdr3_aa: CASSQEFWGAWGYTF; cdr3_nt: TGCGCCAGCAGCCAAGAGTTCTGGGGGGCGTGGGGCTACACCTTC
j_call: TRBJ2-1; clone_size: once; d_call: NA; v_call: TRBV19; cdr3_aa: CASSIDNAYNEQFF; cdr3_nt: TGTGCCAGTAGTATAGATAACGCCTACAATGAGCAGTTCTTC
j_call: TRBJ1-2; clone_size: once; d_call: TRBD1; v_call: TRBV7-9; cdr3_aa: CASSDGQGYAEGYTF; cdr3_nt: TGTGCCAGCAGCGATGGACAGGGATATGCGGAAGGCTACACCTTC
j_call: TRBJ1-1; clone_size: once; d_call: NA; v_call: TRBV28; cdr3_aa: CASSPREKAFF; cdr3_nt: TGTGCCAGCAGCCCTCGGGAAAAGGCTTTCTTT
j_call: TRBJ1-2; clone_size: NA; d_call: TRBD1; v_call: TRBV5-1; cdr3_aa: CASSFRQGGLGGYTF; cdr3_nt: TGCGCCAGCAGCTTCCGGCAGGGGGGATTGGGCGGCTACACCTTC
j_call: TRBJ1-1; clone_size: NA; d_call: NA; v_call: TRBV7-6; cdr3_aa: CASSLGWENTEAFF; cdr3_nt: TGTGCCAGCAGCTTGGGCTGGGAGAACACTGAAGCTTTCTTT
j_call: TRBJ1-4; clone_size: NA; d_call: NA; v_call: TRBV7-2; cdr3_aa: CASSLRGSPNEKLFF; cdr3_nt: TGTGCCAGCAGTCTTAGGGGTTCTCCTAATGAAAAACTGTTTTTT
j_call: TRBJ1-4; clone_size: NA; d_call: NA; v_call: TRBV4-1; cdr3_aa: CASSQAVGGVLLNEKLFF; cdr3_nt: TGCGCCAGCAGCCAAGCCGTCGGAGGGGTGCTCCTAAATGAAAAACTGTTTTTT
j_call: TRBJ1-6; clone_size: NA; d_call: NA; v_call: TRBV7-9; cdr3_aa: CASSLGTVSPLHF; cdr3_nt: TGTGCCAGCAGCTTAGGCACAGTTTCACCCCTCCACTTT
j_call: TRBJ2-7; clone_size: NA; d_call: NA; v_call: TRBV27; cdr3_aa: CASSLSAAYEQYF; cdr3_nt: TGTGCCAGCAGTTTATCGGCGGCCTACGAGCAGTACTTC
j_call: TRBJ2-6; clone_size: NA; d_call: NA; v_call: TRBV7-7; cdr3_aa: CASSPEQGIPVLTF; cdr3_nt: TGTGCCAGCAGCCCGGAACAGGGAATTCCCGTCCTGACTTTC
j_call: TRBJ1-1; clone_size: NA; d_call: NA; v_call: TRBV29-1; cdr3_aa: CSAQPSGTEAFF; cdr3_nt: TGCAGCGCCCAACCCTCGGGCACTGAAGCTTTCTTT
j_call: TRBJ1-5; clone_size: few; d_call: NA; v_call: TRBV19; cdr3_aa: CASSIGSSYQPQHF; cdr3_nt: TGTGCCAGTAGTATAGGGAGTAGCTATCAGCCCCAGCATTTT
j_call: TRBJ2-5; clone_size: NA; d_call: NA; v_call: TRBV6-5; cdr3_aa: CASSYGLRVETQYF; cdr3_nt: TGTGCCAGCAGTTACGGGCTGCGGGTGGAGACCCAGTACTTC
j_call: TRBJ1-2; clone_size: once; d_call: NA; v_call: TRBV28; cdr3_aa: CASSPPPQGYLGYGYTF; cdr3_nt: TGTGCCAGCAGCCCGCCCCCTCAGGGCTATCTAGGCTATGGCTACACCTTC
j_call: TRBJ1-6; clone_size: NA; d_call: NA; v_call: TRBV5-5; cdr3_aa: CASSFAGYSPLHF; cdr3_nt: TGTGCCAGCAGCTTCGCGGGTTATTCACCCCTCCACTTT
j_call: TRBJ2-5; clone_size: NA; d_call: NA; v_call: TRBV7-9; cdr3_aa: CASSRPATLQETQYF; cdr3_nt: TGTGCCAGCAGCCGCCCCGCCACATTACAAGAGACCCAGTACTTC
j_call: TRBJ2-2; clone_size: NA; d_call: NA; v_call: TRBV7-5; cdr3_aa: CARSFLDRGPPLANTGELFF; cdr3_nt: TGTGCCAGAAGCTTTTTGGACAGGGGGCCGCCCCTCGCGAACACCGGGGAGCTGTTTTTT
j_call: TRBJ2-1; clone_size: NA; d_call: TRBD2; v_call: TRBV27; cdr3_aa: CASSTSGAYNEQFF; cdr3_nt: TGTGCCAGCAGTACTAGCGGCGCCTACAATGAGCAGTTCTTC
j_call: TRBJ2-7; clone_size: NA; d_call: TRBD2; v_call: TRBV7-8; cdr3_aa: CASSLGTSGGYEQYF; cdr3_nt: TGTGCCAGCAGCTTAGGGACTAGCGGGGGGTACGAGCAGTACTTC
j_call: TRBJ1-4; clone_size: NA; d_call: NA; v_call: TRBV29-1; cdr3_aa: CSVGGAENEKLFF; cdr3_nt: TGCAGCGTTGGGGGGGCTGAAAATGAAAAACTGTTTTTT
j_call: TRBJ2-5; clone_size: once; d_call: NA; v_call: TRBV2; cdr3_aa: CATSRQETQYF; cdr3_nt: TGTGCCACCTCCAGACAAGAGACCCAGTACTTC
j_call: TRBJ1-6; clone_size: NA; d_call: NA; v_call: TRBV7-2; cdr3_aa: CASSRREYNSPLHF; cdr3_nt: TGTGCCAGCAGCCGACGGGAGTATAATTCACCCCTCCACTTT
j_call: TRBJ1-3; clone_size: NA; d_call: NA; v_call: TRBV10-2; cdr3_aa: CASSAFSGNTIYF; cdr3_nt: TGCGCCAGCAGCGCGTTCTCTGGAAACACCATATATTTT
j_call: TRBJ2-7; clone_size: NA; d_call: TRBD1; v_call: TRBV27; cdr3_aa: CASSTDRGKFAYEQYF; cdr3_nt: TGTGCCAGCAGTACGGACAGGGGCAAGTTCGCCTACGAGCAGTACTTC
j_call: TRBJ1-1; clone_size: NA; d_call: NA; v_call: TRBV7-9; cdr3_aa: CASGTGGLNTEAFF; cdr3_nt: TGTGCCAGCGGCACTGGGGGTTTGAACACTGAAGCTTTCTTT
j_call: TRBJ2-7; clone_size: NA; d_call: NA; v_call: TRBV20-1; cdr3_aa: CSALDYEQYF; cdr3_nt: TGCAGTGCTCTAGACTACGAGCAGTACTTC
j_call: TRBJ2-4; clone_size: NA; d_call: NA; v_call: TRBV15; cdr3_aa: CATSRAGQVAKNIQYF; cdr3_nt: TGTGCCACCAGCAGAGCGGGGCAGGTAGCCAAAAACATTCAGTACTTC
j_call: TRBJ2-7; clone_size: NA; d_call: TRBD1; v_call: TRBV5-5; cdr3_aa: CASSLGDSLYYEQYF; cdr3_nt: TGTGCCAGCAGCCTCGGGGACAGCTTATACTACGAGCAGTACTTC
j_call: TRBJ1-2; clone_size: NA; d_call: NA; v_call: TRBV28; cdr3_aa: CASSLGGGVYGYTF; cdr3_nt: TGTGCCAGCAGTTTAGGCGGAGGGGTCTATGGCTACACCTTC
j_call: TRBJ2-1; clone_size: NA; d_call: NA; v_call: TRBV6-4; cdr3_aa: CASSDRRGPYNEQFF; cdr3_nt: TGTGCCAGCAGTGATCGGCGGGGGCCCTACAATGAGCAGTTCTTC
j_call: TRBJ1-3; clone_size: NA; d_call: NA; v_call: TRBV5-4; cdr3_aa: CASSIRAGNTIYF; cdr3_nt: TGTGCCAGCAGTATCAGGGCTGGAAACACCATATATTTT